This TCR beta chain is from a study of cytomegalovirus exposure and HLA in healthy donors. Whole-study results and caveats: Most TCR beta V segments were productive about 90% or about 30% of the time in an earlier analysis. In terms of immune exposure information, only CMV serostatus was available.

J was trimmed by 4 bases and V by 4 bases; bases with no gene match: 7. CDR1 and CDR2 (germline): SGDLS, YYNGEE. This CDR3 is built from 15 residues. A note on this clone: Its cognate antigen is unknown.

The PCR had 60 Vbeta and 13 Jbeta primers. TCRdb's copy holds only in-frame clones and misses some; the assay was immunoSEQ multiplex PCR. The sample holds fewer than 200,000 clones; 82% are singletons and the top ten take about 1.5%. The chain carries TRBV9 and TRBJ2-7; 11 nucleotides agree with TRBD1. The receptor comes from a male donor in good health and CMV-seronegative. Sample: PBMCs. DNA for the CDR3: TGTGCCAGCAGCCCTAGGGGACAGGGGGGATACGAGCAGTACTTC. Residues: CASSPRGQGGYEQYF.